The rows below give T cell receptor beta chains drawn from one sample of a study of blood T cell repertoires in COVID-19. The repertoire was sequenced with immunoSEQ multiplex PCR; TCRdb's copy has only in-frame clones and lacks some. This sample has approximately 220,000 clones, with 70% to 90% found just once. The source material was peripheral blood. Every receptor here comes from a man aged 50-60 years who had recovered from COVID-19. The CDR3 runs from the conserved cysteine through the conserved F or W. The D gene is left open where the match is weak. Some rows have no size entry. The others give once, few or many, or a class for an expanded clone.

>.|TRBD2|TRBJ2-1|TRBV19
TGTGCCAGTAGTGAATCCGGGACTAGTATCTACAATGAGCAGTTCTTC
CASSESGTSIYNEQFF
>.|TRBD2|TRBJ2-3|TRBV20-1
TGCAGTGCTAGTTACCTAGCGGGAATTAATACGCAGTATTTT
CSASYLAGINTQYF
>.|TRBD1|TRBJ2-1|TRBV27
TGTGCCAGCAGGATTATGGGACAGGGATTTGAGCAGTTCTTC
CASRIMGQGFEQFF
>.|TRBD1|TRBJ1-2|TRBV19
TGTGCCAGTAGTGCGATCGACAGGGGTAATGGCTACACCTTC
CASSAIDRGNGYTF
>.|TRBD1|TRBJ1-1|TRBV10-3
TGTGCCATCAGTGGCTGGGGGACAGGGGACACTGAAGCTTTCTTT
CAISGWGTGDTEAFF
>.|.|TRBJ2-7|TRBV18
TGTGCCAGCTCACCTCTCCCCGGCGGGGTAGCCTACGAGCAGTACTTC
CASSPLPGGVAYEQYF
>.|TRBD1|TRBJ2-1|TRBV7-2
TGTGCCAGCAGCATCCGGATCAACAGGGGCAATGAGCAGTTCTTC
CASSIRINRGNEQFF
>.|.|TRBJ1-6|TRBV6-5
TGTGCCAGCAGTTACTCGACCGGGTTTAACAATTCACCCCTCCACTTT
CASSYSTGFNNSPLHF
>.|TRBD1|TRBJ1-1|TRBV7-2
TGTGCCAGCAGCTTAGACAGGGGGTGGTGGACTGAAGCTTTCTTT
CASSLDRGWWTEAFF
>.|TRBD1|TRBJ2-2|TRBV27
TGTGCCAGCAGTTTCGGGACAGGCATTGGTCAGGCCGGGGAGCTGTTTTTT
CASSFGTGIGQAGELFF
>.|TRBD1|TRBJ2-1|TRBV6-5
TGTGCCAGCAGTTACCCGGGGACAGGGCGCAATGAGCAGTTCTTC
CASSYPGTGRNEQFF
>.|TRBD1|TRBJ2-7|TRBV28
TGTGCCAGCAGTTTTAAGGGCGGACAGGGGCCCTACGAGCAGTACTTC
CASSFKGGQGPYEQYF
>once|TRBD2|TRBJ2-5|TRBV3-1/TRBV3-2
TGTGCCAGCAGCCAAGACCCCAGTAGCGGGGAGACCCAGTACTTC
CASSQDPSSGETQYF
>few|TRBD1|TRBJ2-1|TRBV28
TGTGCCAGCAGTCCCGGGACAGGGGATGTCAATGAGCAGTTCTTC
CASSPGTGDVNEQFF
>.|.|TRBJ2-7|TRBV18
TGTGCCAGCTCACCATTTGAGTACGGGCAGTACTTC
CASSPFEYGQYF
>once|TRBD2|TRBJ2-3|TRBV3-1/TRBV3-2
TGTGCCAGCAGCCCCTTCGGACTAGCGATCGGAGATACGCAGTATTTT
CASSPFGLAIGDTQYF
>.|.|TRBJ2-6|TRBV7-6
TGTGCCAGCAGCTTACCAGGGTTTTACGGCTCTGGGGCCAACGTCCTGACTTTC
CASSLPGFYGSGANVLTF
>.|TRBD1|TRBJ2-7|TRBV11-2
TGTGCCAGCAGCTTGAGAAGGCGCAAGACAGGGGAAAACGAGCAGTACTTC
CASSLRRRKTGENEQYF
>.|TRBD2|TRBJ2-1|TRBV30
TGTGCCTGGAATAGCGGGAGCCATAATGAGCAGTTCTTC
CAWNSGSHNEQFF
>.|.|TRBJ2-2|TRBV7-8
TGTGCCAGCAGCTTAGTTTCTAGCCTATTAACCGGGGAGCTGTTTTTT
CASSLVSSLLTGELFF
>few|.|TRBJ2-1|TRBV29-1
TGCAGCGTTTTTCGCGGCTACAATGAGCAGTTCTTC
CSVFRGYNEQFF
>.|TRBD2|TRBJ2-2|TRBV10-2
TGCGCCAGCTGGCCTAGCGGGAGAGGCGGGGAGCTGTTTTTT
CASWPSGRGGELFF
>.|TRBD1|TRBJ1-2|TRBV5-5
TGTGCCAGCAGCTTGGGACCCGGGACAGGTTTTAATGGCTACACCTTC
CASSLGPGTGFNGYTF
>few|TRBD1|TRBJ2-7|TRBV28
TGTGCCAGCAGCCAACAGGGGCCTGCCTACGAGCAGTACTTC
CASSQQGPAYEQYF
>.|.|TRBJ2-1|TRBV6-5
TGTGCCAGCAGCAGGGGCTTGGGGCATGAGCAGTTCTTC
CASSRGLGHEQFF
>few|.|TRBJ1-1|TRBV4-1
TGCGCCAGCACCCTGGGGGGAACGGGCACTGAAGCTTTCTTT
CASTLGGTGTEAFF
>.|.|TRBJ2-2|TRBV28
TGTGCCAGCAGTGAACTGGGGCGGGGCGGGGAGCTGTTTTTT
CASSELGRGGELFF
>.|.|TRBJ1-4|TRBV5-1
TGCGCCAGCAGGAGCGGGCCAACTAATGAAAAACTGTTTTTT
CASRSGPTNEKLFF
>.|TRBD1|TRBJ2-1|TRBV2
TGTGCCAGCAGTGAAGCGACAGGGGAAGGATACAATGAGCAGTTCTTC
CASSEATGEGYNEQFF